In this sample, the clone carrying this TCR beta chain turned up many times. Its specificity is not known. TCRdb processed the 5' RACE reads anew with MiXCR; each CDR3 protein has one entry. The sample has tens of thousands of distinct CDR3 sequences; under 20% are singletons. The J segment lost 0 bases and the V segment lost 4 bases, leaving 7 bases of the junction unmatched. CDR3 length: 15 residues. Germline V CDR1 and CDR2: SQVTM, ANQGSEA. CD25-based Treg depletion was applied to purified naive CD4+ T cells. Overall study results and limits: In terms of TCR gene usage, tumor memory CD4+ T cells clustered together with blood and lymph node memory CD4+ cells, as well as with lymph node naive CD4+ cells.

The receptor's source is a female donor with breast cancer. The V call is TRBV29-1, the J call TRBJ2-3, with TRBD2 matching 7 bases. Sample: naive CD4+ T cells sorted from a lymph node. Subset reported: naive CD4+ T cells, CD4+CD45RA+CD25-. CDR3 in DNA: TGCAGCGTTGCGGTGGCTAGCGGTAGCACAGATACGCAGTATTTT. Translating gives CSVAVASGSTDTQYF.